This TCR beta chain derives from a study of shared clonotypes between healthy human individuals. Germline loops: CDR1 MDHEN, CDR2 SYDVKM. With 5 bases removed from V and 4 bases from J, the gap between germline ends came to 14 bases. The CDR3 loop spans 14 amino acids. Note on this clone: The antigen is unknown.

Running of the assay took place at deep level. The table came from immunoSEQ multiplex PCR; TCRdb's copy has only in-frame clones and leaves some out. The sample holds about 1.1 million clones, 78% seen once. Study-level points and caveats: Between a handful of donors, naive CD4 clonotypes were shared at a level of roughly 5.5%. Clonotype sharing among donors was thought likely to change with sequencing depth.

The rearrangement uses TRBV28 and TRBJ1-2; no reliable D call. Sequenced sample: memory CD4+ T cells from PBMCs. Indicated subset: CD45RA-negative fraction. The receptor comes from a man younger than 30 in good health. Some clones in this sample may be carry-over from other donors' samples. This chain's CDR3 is CASSPVGRAYGYTF. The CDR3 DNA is TGTGCCAGCAGTCCTGTCGGGCGGGCCTATGGCTACACCTTC.